The rows below give T cell receptor beta chains drawn from one sample of a study of cytomegalovirus exposure and HLA in healthy donors. TCRdb keeps only in-frame clones here, not all; method: immunoSEQ multiplex PCR. The data hold about 120,000 clones, with 65% to 80% observed a single time. Sequencing was performed on PBMCs. Receptors originate from a man in his thirties or forties in good health and CMV-seropositive. CDR3s include the opening cysteine and the closing phenylalanine or tryptophan. D genes are given only for firm matches. Where a row states a size, it is once, few, many or the class of an expanded clone; other rows omit it.

clone size | J gene | D gene | V gene | CDR3 DNA | CDR3 protein
NA | TRBJ2-7 | TRBD1 | TRBV25-1 | TGTGCCAGCAGTGCATACCGGGACAGGGCAAACGAGCAGTACTTC | CASSAYRDRANEQYF
once | TRBJ2-3 | NA | TRBV5-1 | TGCGCCAGCAGCTTGGTGGCGGGCTGGTTGGACACAGATACGCAGTATTTT | CASSLVAGWLDTDTQYF
NA | TRBJ2-7 | TRBD1 | TRBV18 | TGTGCCAGCGCAGGACAGGGCGATACTGAGCAGTACTTC | CASAGQGDTEQYF
NA | TRBJ2-3 | NA | TRBV9 | TGTGCCAGCAGCTCCACAGGTGGCGGCACAGATACGCAGTATTTT | CASSSTGGGTDTQYF
NA | TRBJ1-5 | TRBD1 | TRBV28 | TGTGCCAGCAGTTTTGGACAGGGGGGCAATCAGCCCCAGCATTTT | CASSFGQGGNQPQHF
NA | TRBJ2-7 | NA | TRBV5-4 | TGTGCCAGCAGCCGAATCGCCGGCGGGGCCGACTCCTACGAGCAGTACTTC | CASSRIAGGADSYEQYF
NA | TRBJ2-5 | TRBD1 | TRBV25-1 | TGTGCCAGCAGTGAGGGACAGGGAAAAAAAGAGACCCAGTACTTC | CASSEGQGKKETQYF
NA | TRBJ1-5 | TRBD1 | TRBV28 | TGTGCCAGCAGCCCCGGCAGGGGGCGGAGGAGCAATCAGCCCCAGCATTTT | CASSPGRGRRSNQPQHF
NA | TRBJ2-1 | NA | TRBV27 | TGTGCCAGCAGTTTATTCGGGATGAATGAGCAGTTCTTC | CASSLFGMNEQFF
NA | TRBJ2-7 | TRBD1 | TRBV6-6 | TGTGCCAGCAGTTGGGGACAGGGATTCTCCTACGAGCAGTACTTC | CASSWGQGFSYEQYF
NA | TRBJ2-3 | TRBD2 | TRBV7-3 | TGTGCCAGCAGCGGTTTAGCGGGGGTGGATACGCAGTATTTT | CASSGLAGVDTQYF
few | TRBJ1-1 | TRBD1 | TRBV19 | TGTGCCAGTAGGACAGGGGTCACTGAAGCTTTCTTT | CASRTGVTEAFF
NA | TRBJ1-2 | TRBD1 | TRBV11-2 | TGTGCCAGCAGCCCCCTACCGGGACAGGGAGGAGGCTACACCTTC | CASSPLPGQGGGYTF
NA | TRBJ1-5 | NA | TRBV7-4 | TGTGCCAGCAGCTTAGAAGTGCGGGGAGGGGGCAATCAGCCCCAGCATTTT | CASSLEVRGGGNQPQHF
few | TRBJ2-7 | TRBD1 | TRBV9 | TGTGCCAGCAGCGCCGGACAGGGAACCTACGAGCAGTACTTC | CASSAGQGTYEQYF
NA | TRBJ1-4 | NA | TRBV7-9 | TGTGCCAGCAGCCCGGCGGAAGGGGTGGGGGAAAAACTGTTTTTT | CASSPAEGVGEKLFF
NA | TRBJ2-3 | TRBD2 | TRBV7-6 | TGTGCCAGCAGCTCTTCTAGCGGAGCAGATACGCAGTATTTT | CASSSSSGADTQYF
NA | TRBJ2-1 | TRBD1 | TRBV25-1 | TGTGCCAGCAGGCCGGGACAGCACAATGAGCAGTTCTTC | CASRPGQHNEQFF
NA | TRBJ2-7 | NA | TRBV6-5 | TGTGCCAGCAGTTACTCAAATGCGGGTGTCTACGAGCAGTACTTC | CASSYSNAGVYEQYF
NA | TRBJ2-3 | TRBD2 | TRBV5-1 | TGCGCCAGCAGCTTACTAGCGGGGGGGTCAGATACGCAGTATTTT | CASSLLAGGSDTQYF
few | TRBJ2-7 | TRBD2 | TRBV6-5 | TGTGCCAGCAGTGCCACTAGCGGGCAAGTTGGCGAGCAGTACTTC | CASSATSGQVGEQYF
NA | TRBJ1-5 | TRBD1 | TRBV2 | TGTGCCAGCAGTGAAGCGGGACAGAAGGGCAATCAGCCCCAGCATTTT | CASSEAGQKGNQPQHF
NA | TRBJ1-6 | TRBD1 | TRBV19 | TGTGCCAGTAACCGAGGGGTGGGACAGAATTCACCCCTCCACTTT | CASNRGVGQNSPLHF
few | TRBJ1-3 | TRBD1 | TRBV4-3 | TGCGCCAGCAGCCAAGATCGTATGGGACAGGGGGCGAACACCATATATTTT | CASSQDRMGQGANTIYF
few | TRBJ2-7 | NA | TRBV9 | TGTGCCAGCAGCGCGGGACACGGCGAATACGAGCAGTACTTC | CASSAGHGEYEQYF
NA | TRBJ2-5 | NA | TRBV10-3 | TGTGCCATCAGTGCTTCAGGGGAAGGAGAGACCCAGTACTTC | CAISASGEGETQYF
NA | TRBJ2-7 | TRBD1 | TRBV27 | TGTGCCAGCAGTTTAGGAGCGGACAGGGGGATTTTCTACGAGCAGTACTTC | CASSLGADRGIFYEQYF
NA | TRBJ1-2 | NA | TRBV14 | TGTGCCAGCAGCCAAGATGCCCCGAGTGAGGGCGGTTCCTATGGCTACACCTTC | CASSQDAPSEGGSYGYTF
NA | TRBJ2-2 | TRBD2 | TRBV6-5 | TGTGCCAGCAGCAAGACTAGCGGGTTAACCGGGGAGCTGTTTTTT | CASSKTSGLTGELFF
once | TRBJ1-2 | NA | TRBV29-1 | TGCAGCGTTCCCCCGGGGGGCCATGGCTACACCTTC | CSVPPGGHGYTF
NA | TRBJ1-2 | NA | TRBV18 | TGTGCCAGCTCACCATGGGAGGCTAGCGGCTACACCTTC | CASSPWEASGYTF
NA | TRBJ2-1 | TRBD1 | TRBV2 | TGTGCCAGCAGGACACAGGGGGCTAGAGATGAGCAGTTCTTC | CASRTQGARDEQFF
few | TRBJ1-4 | NA | TRBV5-1 | TGCGCCAGCAGCTCGGCCAGGGGAGGGGGTTATACTAATGAAAAACTGTTTTTT | CASSSARGGGYTNEKLFF
once | TRBJ2-5 | NA | TRBV7-8 | TGTGCCAGCACCGTTAACCTGGACAGCCAGGGGGAGACCCAGTACTTC | CASTVNLDSQGETQYF
NA | TRBJ1-1 | NA | TRBV5-4 | TGTGCCAGCAGCTTGAATCGGGGGAACACTGAAGCTTTCTTT | CASSLNRGNTEAFF
NA | TRBJ2-1 | NA | TRBV27 | TGTGCCAGCAGCCTAATCCCTCCCAATGAGCAGTTCTTC | CASSLIPPNEQFF
NA | TRBJ2-5 | TRBD1 | TRBV2 | TGTGCCAGCAGGGGGACAGGGGGCCAGGAGACCCAGTACTTC | CASRGTGGQETQYF
NA | TRBJ1-4 | NA | TRBV21-1 | TGTGCCAGCAGCAAAAGTTCCAGGGGCCTTACCACAACTAATGAAAAACTGTTTTTT | CASSKSSRGLTTTNEKLFF
NA | TRBJ1-5 | TRBD1 | TRBV10-3 | TGTGCCATCAGTGAGTCGGGACAGGGTATTAAGCCCCAGCATTTT | CAISESGQGIKPQHF
NA | TRBJ1-6 | TRBD1 | TRBV6-5 | TGTGCCAGCAATCCAGGACAGGTCTCGGCCCTCCACTTT | CASNPGQVSALHF
NA | TRBJ2-5 | NA | TRBV18 | TGTGCCAGCTCACCGACATACCAAGAGACCCAGTACTTC | CASSPTYQETQYF
NA | TRBJ2-6 | NA | TRBV9 | TGTGCCAGCAGCGTAGGGGACTCTGGTAGGGCCAACGTCCTGACTTTC | CASSVGDSGRANVLTF
few | TRBJ2-7 | NA | TRBV6-1 | TGTGCCAGCAGCATCGACAGGCCGAGCTCCTACGAGCAGTACTTC | CASSIDRPSSYEQYF
many | TRBJ1-2 | TRBD1 | TRBV27 | TGTGCCAGCAGTTGGGACAGGGGAGAATATGGCTACACCTTC | CASSWDRGEYGYTF
NA | TRBJ1-1 | NA | TRBV7-2 | TGTGCCAGCAGCTTCGGGAACACTGAAGCTTTCTTT | CASSFGNTEAFF